This entry lists 18 T cell receptor beta chains sequenced from one sample in a study of a mutant IDH1 vaccine in newly diagnosed glioma. The method was immunoSEQ multiplex PCR; TCRdb's version includes in-frame clones alone and lacks a portion of them. The sample comprises 20,000 to 30,000 clones, around four fifths of which are singletons, and 25% to 35% rests with the top ten. Time point of the sample: week 35, safety follow-up. In the vaccine, a single dose held 300 ug of the mutant IDH1 20-mer peptide, along with topical imiquimod. What these receptors recognize is not known. Source: PBMCs, taken from a glioma patient whose treatment included an IDH1 peptide vaccine. These receptors were collected from a man aged 30 to 45 with glioma.

This chain uses TRBV7-2 with TRBJ1-3; no reliable D call. In germline, CDR1 is SGHTA, CDR2 FQGNSA. CDR3 size: 16 residues. Trimming took 1 base from V and 0 from J, leaving 10 bases between them. CDR3 region: CASSLGRGSSGNTIYF. As DNA, the CDR3 is TGTGCCAGCAGCTTAGGGCGAGGGAGCTCTGGAAACACCATATATTTT.

For the CDR3, the DNA is TGCGCCAGCAGCTTGGCCTCTCGGGTCACAGATACGCAGTATTTT. Encoded protein: CASSLASRVTDTQYF. This sequence joins TRBV5-1 and TRBJ2-3; no reliable D call. The CDR3 totals 15 residues. Between the trimmed V and J ends, which lost 0 bases and 2 bases, there was a span of 10 bases. Germline V lookup: CDR1 SGHRS, CDR2 YFSETQ.

The sample holds a few counts of this clone. The chain uses TRBV28 and TRBJ1-2, with D uncertain. CDR1 and CDR2 from the germline V gene are MDHEN and SYDVKM. CDR3 size: 12 residues. Trimming shortened V by 4 bases and J by 5 bases, and 8 bases separated the two germline ends. This CDR3 reads CASSSPEYGYTF. The CDR3 nucleotides are TGTGCCAGCAGTTCCCCAGAGTATGGCTACACCTTC.

V gene TRBV18 combines with J gene TRBJ2-2; the D gene is possibly TRBD1 (6 bases). V was pared by 3 bases and J by 2 bases, with 7 bases between. This CDR3 has 14 residues. Germline CDR1 KGHSH, CDR2 LQKENI. The CDR3: CASSPDRNTGELFF. DNA for the CDR3: TGTGCCAGCTCACCGGACAGAAACACCGGGGAGCTGTTTTTT.

The rearrangement uses TRBV16 and TRBJ1-1, with D unclear. V was cut by 3 bases and J by 2 bases, with 13 bases left in between. Germline values: CDR1 KGHSY, CDR2 FQNENV. The CDR3 covers 15 residues. The CDR3 coding sequence is TGTGCCAGCAGCCATCGCCGGGGTACAAACACTGAAGCTTTCTTT. Translation: CASSHRRGTNTEAFF. The full variable domain, in which reference TRBV16 and TRBJ1-1 provide the parts outside the CDR3, is GEEVAQTPKHLVRGEGQKAKLYCAPIKGHSYVFWYQQVLKNEFKFLISFQNENVFDETGMPKERFSAKCLPNSPCSLEIQATKLEDSAVYFCASSHRRGTNTEAFFGQGTRLTVV.

The chain carries TRBV7-8 and TRBJ1-5; D is unresolved. The V end was cut by 3 bases, the J end by 3 bases, with 6 bases between. CDR1 is SGHVS and CDR2 is FQNEAQ in the germline V gene. This CDR3 has 13 residues. In nucleotides, the CDR3 is TGTGCCAGCAGCTTCAGACTCAATCAGCCCCAGCATTTT. Amino acid sequence: CASSFRLNQPQHF.

The chain couples TRBV10-3 to TRBJ1-5; D unresolved. The V end was cut by 0 bases, the J end by 2 bases, with 5 bases between. Germline lookup yields CDR1 ENHRY and CDR2 SYGVKD. The CDR3 contains 14 residues. CDR3 sequence: CAISESIGNQPQHF. The CDR3 region has the DNA TGTGCCATCAGTGAGTCCATCGGCAATCAGCCCCAGCATTTT.

This chain connects TRBV18 to TRBJ2-5; D is unclear. CDR1 KGHSH and CDR2 LQKENI come from the germline V gene. CDR3 length: 16 amino acids. V gave up 0 bases and J gave up 1 base, with 12 bases separating them. The CDR3 sequence: CASSPPFGKTQETQYF. The CDR3 DNA sequence: TGTGCCAGCTCACCACCGTTTGGCAAGACCCAAGAGACCCAGTACTTC.

This clone was picked up one time. The chain is built from TRBV19 and TRBJ1-5; D gene uncertain. The CDR3 has 11 amino acids. Germline V CDR1 and CDR2: LNHDA, SQIVND (reference sequence). Trimming shortened V by 7 bases and J by 10 bases, and 11 bases separated the two germline ends. The CDR3 here is CASTSTGPQHF. The CDR3 DNA follows: TGTGCCAGTACCTCGACCGGACCCCAGCATTTT. Looking up the rest from reference TRBV19 and TRBJ1-5 gives the full variable domain: DGGITQSPKYLFRKEGQNVTLSCEQNLNHDAMYWYRQDPGQGLRLIYYSQIVNDFQKGDIAEGYSVSREKKESFPLTVTSAQKNPTAFYLCASTSTGPQHFGDGTRLSIL.

In this sample, this clone turned up once. J is TRBJ2-5 and V is TRBV2; weak D call: TRBD1 (6 bases). Germline V CDR1 and CDR2: SNHLY, FYNNEI. Trimming cost V 6 bases and J 3 bases, with 8 bases left between them. This CDR3 is built from 12 residues. This CDR3 is CASSQGKETQYF. DNA for the CDR3: TGTGCCAGCAGCCAGGGGAAAGAGACCCAGTACTTC.

V is TRBV5-1 and J is TRBJ2-6; tentatively, D is TRBD2 (6 bases). CDR3 length: 16 residues. Germline assignment: CDR1 SGHRS and CDR2 YFSETQ. V gave up 4 bases and J gave up 4 bases, with 15 bases separating them. This chain's CDR3 is CASSPSGGVGANVLTF. CDR3 nucleotide sequence: TGCGCCAGCAGCCCCTCAGGAGGGGTGGGGGCCAACGTCCTGACTTTC.

V and J are TRBV6-1 and TRBJ2-7; 7 bases are shared with TRBD1. Looked up from germline, CDR1 is MNHNS and CDR2 is SASEGT. The CDR3 length is 15 residues. With 0 bases clipped from V and 3 bases from J, the junction kept 5 bases outside the gene matches. The CDR3 here is CASSEALGTVYEQYF. The CDR3 DNA sequence: TGTGCCAGCAGTGAAGCGCTAGGGACAGTCTACGAGCAGTACTTC.

The chain couples TRBV5-1 to TRBJ2-7; 7 bases are a match to TRBD1. V lost 4 bases, J lost 4 bases, and 14 bases stayed unmatched. The V gene's germline CDR1 is SGHRS and CDR2 YFSETQ. This CDR3 is 16 amino acids long. The CDR3: CASSPLPGQTTYEQYF. The CDR3 bases are TGCGCCAGCAGCCCGTTACCGGGACAGACGACTTACGAGCAGTACTTC.

The chain carries TRBV5-1 and TRBJ1-1; tentative D call: TRBD1 (5 bases). Per germline, CDR1 SGHRS and CDR2 YFSETQ. Trimming cost V 0 bases and J 11 bases, with 11 bases left between them. The CDR3 runs 12 residues. The CDR3 nucleotides are TGCGCCAGCAGCTTGGAGGGGTTAGGGGCTTTCTTT. Its protein product is CASSLEGLGAFF.

The chain combines TRBV9 with TRBJ1-5, with D possibly matching TRBD1 (6 bases). This CDR3 has 15 residues. Germline lookup yields CDR1 SGDLS and CDR2 YYNGEE. V was clipped by 2 bases and J by 2 bases, with 11 bases between them. As DNA, the CDR3 is TGTGCCAGCAGCGTCACAGGGTCGGGCAATCAGCCCCAGCATTTT. Translating it yields CASSVTGSGNQPQHF.

This clone was found a few times. The chain has TRBV6-4 and TRBJ1-1, with 7 positions matching TRBD1. Per the germline V gene, CDR1 is MRHNA and CDR2 is SNTAGT. The CDR3 runs 14 residues. After removal of 6 bases from V and 3 bases from J, the junction contained 7 bases not matched to a gene. The CDR3 DNA is TGTGCCAGCAGGAAGGACAGGTGGGACACTGAAGCTTTCTTT. This gives the protein CASRKDRWDTEAFF.

This clone has only one observation. The chain joins TRBV19 to TRBJ2-7, with TRBD1 matching 9 bases. V shed 6 bases and J 1 base; nucleotides not matched to a gene: 4. The CDR3 totals 14 residues. The germline gives CDR1 LNHDA, CDR2 SQIVND (reference sequence). The CDR3 loop is CASSPTGGSYEQYF. CDR3 DNA sequence: TGTGCCAGTAGCCCGACAGGGGGGTCCTACGAGCAGTACTTC.

The chain has TRBV30 and TRBJ1-3; D ambiguous. Germline lookup yields CDR1 GTSNPN and CDR2 SVGIG (reference sequence). Trimming pared 5 bases from V and 1 base from J, leaving 3 bases between. The CDR3 runs 11 residues. CDR3 region: CAWESGNTIYF. In nucleotides, the CDR3 is TGTGCCTGGGAGTCTGGAAACACCATATATTTT.